This T cell receptor (beta chain) was observed in a study of beta chain features in type 1 diabetes. Study background: There was similarity between patients and healthy donors in age, gender and cell yields. Study results and limitations: Any role of HLA type in TCRB rearrangement remained unresolved here. Moderately but significantly shorter TCRB CDR3s were found in Type 1 diabetes patients in all four CD4+ subsets.

cDNA synthesis used the whole RNA isolate, giving expressed TCRB sequences. Method: immunoSEQ multiplex PCR; TCRdb's copy keeps in-frame clones and lacks some. The table lists tens of thousands of clones, about 70% of them singletons. Staining for CD45RO/CCR7/CD25/CD127/CD95/CD27 allowed sorting of CD4+ naive, central memory, regulatory and stem cell-like memory cells. V shed 3 bases and J 2 bases; nucleotides not matched to a gene: 7. The CDR3 is 16 residues long. Per germline, CDR1 SGHTA and CDR2 FQGTGA. Comments on this clone: Its antigen is unidentified.

The clonotype originates from a woman aged 40 to 50 with type 1 diabetes. The source material was stem cell memory CD4+ T cells from blood. The J gene is TRBJ2-1, the V gene TRBV7-3; TRBD2 agrees at 7 bases. The CDR3 sequence: CASSLVGGTTYNEQFF. The DNA of the CDR3 is TGTGCCAGCAGCTTGGTTGGTGGGACTACCTACAATGAGCAGTTCTTC.